These 25 T cell receptor beta chains were all obtained from the same sample, sequenced in a study of shared clonotypes between healthy human individuals. Measured with immunoSEQ multiplex PCR; TCRdb has only the in-frame clones, and not every one. The sample carries 1 million to 1.2 million clones, 60% to 80% recorded once. The sample was memory CD4+ T cells from PBMCs. The subset is: CD45RA-negative fraction. The receptors originated from a man aged 18 to 29 in good health. Some clones in this sample may be carry-over from other donors' samples.

The chain has TRBV9 and TRBJ2-6, with D perhaps assigned TRBD1 or TRBD2 (5 bases each). Trimming took off 0 bases at V and 4 bases at J, with 11 bases between the two ends. The CDR3 runs 16 residues. The germline CDR1 and CDR2 sequences are SGDLS and YYNGEE. CDR3 nucleotide sequence: TGTGCCAGCAGCGTAGGGGGGAGATCCGGGGCCAACGTCCTGACTTTC. It translates to CASSVGGRSGANVLTF.

There are a few counts of this clone. This chain links TRBV7-9 with TRBJ2-3; the match to TRBD2 covers 11 bases. This CDR3 contains 15 residues. CDR1 is SEHNR, CDR2 FQNEAQ, per germline (reference sequence). V lost 5 bases, J lost 3 bases, and 4 bases stayed unmatched. The chain's CDR3 is CASSPGLAETDTQYF. The CDR3 DNA sequence: TGTGCCAGCAGCCCGGGACTAGCGGAGACAGATACGCAGTATTTT. Full variable domain (missing parts from reference TRBV7-9 and TRBJ2-3): DTGVSQNPRHKITKRGQNVTFRCDPISEHNRLYWYRQTLGQGPEFLTYFQNEAQLEKSRLLSDRFSAERPKGSFSTLEIQRTEQGDSAMYLCASSPGLAETDTQYFGPGTRLTVL.

The rearrangement joins TRBV6-6 to TRBJ1-2; D uncertain. Germline V gene lookup returns CDR1 MNHNY and CDR2 SVGAGI (reference sequence). The ends were cut back, 6 bases at V and 0 bases at J, with 11 bases in the middle. There are 14 residues in the CDR3. This CDR3 reads CASRDGNPNYGYTF. CDR3 in DNA: TGTGCCAGCAGGGACGGCAACCCTAACTATGGCTACACCTTC.

J is TRBJ1-1 and V is TRBV2; D ambiguous. Germline values: CDR1 SNHLY, CDR2 FYNNEI. The CDR3 is 12 residues long. The V gene lost 8 bases and the J gene lost 3 bases, with 10 bases spanning the gap. CDR3 coding DNA: TGTGCCAGCCATTTCACTGACACTGAAGCTTTCTTT. Translation: CASHFTDTEAFF.

The gene calls are TRBV11-3 and TRBJ2-5; D call uncertain. The CDR3 runs 14 residues. Between the trimmed V and J ends, which lost 1 base and 5 bases, there was a span of 11 bases. Germline V gives CDR1 SGHNT, CDR2 YENEEA. The CDR3 region has the DNA TGTGCCAGCAGCTTAGGAGGCTCAGAGGAGACCCAGTACTTC. This encodes CASSLGGSEETQYF.

The rearrangement joins TRBV7-9 to TRBJ2-1; 12 nucleotides match TRBD2. CDR1 and CDR2 from the germline V gene are SEHNR and FQNEAQ (reference sequence). Germline trimming cut 5 bases from V and 1 base from J; bases unmatched to any gene: 9. The CDR3 extends over 18 amino acids. CDR3 nucleotides: TGTGCCAGCAGCCGCCCCCGGACTAGCGGGAAGTCCTACAATGAGCAGTTCTTC. Its protein is CASSRPRTSGKSYNEQFF. Filled out from reference TRBV7-9 and TRBJ2-1, the complete variable domain reads DTGVSQNPRHKITKRGQNVTFRCDPISEHNRLYWYRQTLGQGPEFLTYFQNEAQLEKSRLLSDRFSAERPKGSFSTLEIQRTEQGDSAMYLCASSRPRTSGKSYNEQFFGPGTRLTVL.

In this sample, this clone turned up once. This chain connects TRBV28 to TRBJ1-4; D uncertain. This CDR3 spans 16 amino acids. CDR1 and CDR2 (germline): MDHEN, SYDVKM. The germline V and J ends were trimmed by 4 bases and 4 bases, with 16 bases remaining between them. The CDR3 coding sequence is TGTGCCAGCAGTTGGGAGACTTGGGCGGTTAATGAAAAACTGTTTTTT. This gives the protein CASSWETWAVNEKLFF.

The V call is TRBV27, the J call TRBJ2-7; 9 bases are shared with TRBD1. V trimming: 6 bases; J trimming: 3 bases; junction bases outside the gene matches: 9. The CDR3 extends over 15 amino acids. In germline, CDR1 is MNHEY, CDR2 SMNVEV (reference sequence). The CDR3 DNA reads TGTGCCAGCAGATCCCCGGGACAGGGAAGCTACGAGCAGTACTTC. This sequence encodes CASRSPGQGSYEQYF.

The chain uses TRBV11-2 and TRBJ1-2, with D possibly being TRBD1 (6 bases). Trimming removed 1 base at V and 3 bases at J, with 12 bases between. Germline V lookup: CDR1 SGHAT, CDR2 FQNNGV. The CDR3 is 15 amino acids. DNA for the CDR3: TGTGCCAGCAGCTTAGGTTACAGGGTGGACTATGGCTACACCTTC. It encodes CASSLGYRVDYGYTF.

The J gene is TRBJ1-1, the V gene TRBV6-1, with D uncertain. Germline V lookup: CDR1 MNHNS, CDR2 SASEGT. The CDR3 runs to 15 residues. Trimming pared 1 base from V and 0 bases from J, leaving 9 bases between. CDR3 residues: CASSEGPGMNTEAFF. CDR3 nucleotide sequence: TGTGCCAGCAGTGAAGGCCCGGGGATGAACACTGAAGCTTTCTTT.

This clone showed up just a few times. This chain links TRBV10-1 with TRBJ2-5; 11 bases fit TRBD1. Germline-derived CDR1 and CDR2 are WNHNN and SYGVQD (reference sequence). V gave up 5 bases and J gave up 4 bases; unmatched junction bases: 3. This CDR3 contains 14 residues. In DNA form, the CDR3 reads TGCGCCAGCAGTCCCGGGACAGGGGGAGAGACCCAGTACTTC. This translates into CASSPGTGGETQYF.

There are a few counts of this clone. The chain has TRBV6-9 and TRBJ1-1; the D gene is possibly TRBD1 (6 bases). The length of the CDR3 is 15 residues. The germline V and J ends were trimmed by 6 bases and 0 bases, with 14 bases remaining between them. CDR1 MNHGY and CDR2 SVAAGI come from the germline V gene. DNA for the CDR3: TGTGCCAGCAGCTTGACAGGATTAATGAACACTGAAGCTTTCTTT. It encodes CASSLTGLMNTEAFF.

The J gene is TRBJ2-1, the V gene TRBV19; TRBD2 aligns across 9 bases. Germline lookup yields CDR1 LNHDA and CDR2 SQIVND (reference sequence). V lost 3 bases and J lost 7; bases outside the gene matches: 10. CDR3 length: 16 residues. CDR3 protein: CASSMVAGGPRNEQFF. The CDR3 DNA sequence: TGTGCCAGTAGTATGGTGGCGGGAGGGCCGAGGAATGAGCAGTTCTTC.

The CDR3 DNA follows: TGTGCCAGCAACAAGGGACACTTTACCCAAGAGACCCAGTACTTC. It yields the protein CASNKGHFTQETQYF. This sequence joins TRBV5-4 and TRBJ2-5, with D possibly matching TRBD1 (6 bases). CDR3 length: 15 amino acids. Germline V CDR1 and CDR2: SGHNT, YYREEE (reference sequence). The V end lost 6 bases, the J end lost 1 base, and 16 bases lay between the germline ends.

This chain links TRBV5-1 with TRBJ1-2, with a tentative D call TRBD1 (5 bases). The CDR3 has 14 residues. Trimming cost V 6 bases and J 7 bases, with 19 bases left between them. The V gene's germline CDR1 is SGHRS and CDR2 YFSETQ. This CDR3 is CASTPGTAGFGYTF. The CDR3 coding sequence is TGCGCCAGCACCCCCGGGACGGCCGGTTTTGGCTACACCTTC.

Here the CDR3 reads CASSRDIYNEQFF. The CDR3, as DNA: TGTGCCAGCAGTCGGGACATCTACAATGAGCAGTTCTTC. The chain uses TRBV7-3 and TRBJ2-1; a weak D match, TRBD1 (6 bases). The CDR3 has 13 amino acids. Germline-derived CDR1 and CDR2 are SGHTA and FQGTGA. V was shortened by 6 bases and J by 3 bases, with 9 bases between the two germline ends. Based on the CDR3 plus reference TRBV7-3 and TRBJ2-1, the full variable domain is GAGVSQTPSNKVTEKGKYVELRCDPISGHTALYWYRQSLGQGPEFLIYFQGTGAADDSGLPNDRFFAVRPEGSVSTLKIQRTERGDSAVYLCASSRDIYNEQFFGPGTRLTVL.

This clone was seen more than once but under ten times. The chain employs TRBV19 and TRBJ1-1; no firm D call. Trimming left V 2 bases short and J 2 bases short, with 12 bases between. The germline V gene encodes CDR1 LNHDA and CDR2 SQIVND (reference sequence). This CDR3 comprises 15 residues. The CDR3 DNA sequence: TGTGCCAGTAGTATAAACCCCTGGGCCAACACTGAAGCTTTCTTT. Translation: CASSINPWANTEAFF.

The rearrangement uses TRBV30 and TRBJ2-1; 10 bases line up with TRBD2. Germline assignment: CDR1 GTSNPN and CDR2 SVGIG (reference sequence). CDR3 length equals 16 residues. The V segment lost 1 base and the J segment 2 bases; nucleotides outside the gene matches: 5. The CDR3 here is CAWSGLAGAAYNEQFF. In nucleotides, the CDR3 is TGTGCCTGGAGTGGGCTAGCGGGAGCCGCCTACAATGAGCAGTTCTTC. The whole variable domain, remainder taken from reference TRBV30 and TRBJ2-1, is SQTIHQWPATLVQPVGSPLSLECTVEGTSNPNLYWYRQAAGRGLQLLFYSVGIGQISSEVPQNLSASRPQDRQFILSSKKLLLSDSGFYLCAWSGLAGAAYNEQFFGPGTRLTVL.

The CDR3 nucleotides are TGTGCCAGCAGGCTACAGGGGGCAAGAGGCTACACCTTC. Its protein product is CASRLQGARGYTF. This chain links TRBV28 with TRBJ1-2, with 9 positions matching TRBD1. V gave up 6 bases and J gave up 8 bases; unmatched junction bases: 7. Germline assignment: CDR1 MDHEN and CDR2 SYDVKM. CDR3 length equals 13 residues.

This clone came up a few times. The chain links TRBV4-1 to TRBJ2-3; D call uncertain. The germline V gene encodes CDR1 MGHRA and CDR2 YSYEKL. V gave up 5 bases and J gave up 4 bases, with 13 bases separating them. The CDR3 contains 14 residues. The CDR3 coding sequence is TGCGCCAGCAGCTTCAGCTACGCGGCAGATACGCAGTATTTT. Translating gives CASSFSYAADTQYF.

V is TRBV28 and J is TRBJ1-5; possible D gene TRBD1, 5 bases. Trimming cost V 7 bases and J 5 bases, with 18 bases left between them. Germline loops: CDR1 MDHEN, CDR2 SYDVKM. The CDR3 consists of 15 residues. The CDR3 protein is CASIRQSLGYQPQHF. In DNA, the CDR3 is TGTGCCAGCATAAGACAGTCCCTTGGGTATCAGCCCCAGCATTTT.

The sample holds a few counts of this clone. J is TRBJ2-7 and V is TRBV2; no definite D call. CDR1 is SNHLY and CDR2 is FYNNEI in the germline V gene. The CDR3 is 11 amino acids. Deletions cut 11 bases from V and 3 bases from J, with 11 bases between. CDR3 bases: TGTGCCTCGGGCTGGGGCTACGAGCAGTACTTC. Translation gives CASGWGYEQYF. The variable domain in full, completed from reference TRBV2 and TRBJ2-7, reads EPEVTQTPSHQVTQMGQEVILRCVPISNHLYFYWYRQILGQKVEFLVSFYNNEISEKSEIFDDQFSVERPDGSNFTLKIRSTKLEDSAMYFCASGWGYEQYFGPGTRLTVT.

This chain links TRBV6-7 with TRBJ2-7; perhaps D is TRBD1 or TRBD2 (5 bases each). TRBV6-7 has ORF status, its function being uncertain. V was cut by 9 bases and J by 5 bases, with 17 bases left in between. The CDR3 spans 13 residues. The DNA of the CDR3 is TGTGCCAGGACAAATCGGGGACGGCACGAGCAGTACTTC. This codes for CARTNRGRHEQYF.

The gene calls are TRBV9 and TRBJ2-7; D uncertain. The CDR3 is 15 residues long. Looked up from germline, CDR1 is SGDLS and CDR2 is YYNGEE. The V end was cut by 1 base, the J end by 2 bases, with 13 bases between. The CDR3 here is CASSVLWRHTYEQYF. The CDR3 nucleotides read TGTGCCAGCAGCGTACTGTGGCGTCATACCTACGAGCAGTACTTC.

V is TRBV19 and J is TRBJ2-5; maybe TRBD2 (6 bases). The V gene lost 9 bases and the J gene lost 0 bases, with 17 bases spanning the gap. Germline loops: CDR1 LNHDA, CDR2 SQIVND (reference sequence). The CDR3 spans 15 residues. CDR3 residues: CASAPSLADQETQYF. The CDR3 coding sequence is TGTGCCAGCGCGCCTTCGTTAGCGGACCAAGAGACCCAGTACTTC.